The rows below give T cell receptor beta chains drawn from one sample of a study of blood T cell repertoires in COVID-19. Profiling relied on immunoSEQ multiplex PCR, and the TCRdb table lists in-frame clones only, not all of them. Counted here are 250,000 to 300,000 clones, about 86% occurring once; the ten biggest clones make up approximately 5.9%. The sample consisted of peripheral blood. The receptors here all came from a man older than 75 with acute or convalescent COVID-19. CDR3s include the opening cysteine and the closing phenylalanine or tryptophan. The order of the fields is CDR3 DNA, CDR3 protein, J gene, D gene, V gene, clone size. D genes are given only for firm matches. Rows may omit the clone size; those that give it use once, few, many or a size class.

cdr3_nt: TGTGCCAGCTCACCGGGACAGGGGGCGAGGGAGCAGTACTTC
cdr3_aa: CASSPGQGAREQYF
j_call: TRBJ2-7
d_call: TRBD1
v_call: TRBV18
clone_size: -

cdr3_nt: TGTGCCTGGATTGGGGGGGCCGGGACGGAGAATTCACCCCTCCACTTT
cdr3_aa: CAWIGGAGTENSPLHF
j_call: TRBJ1-6
d_call: -
v_call: TRBV30
clone_size: -

cdr3_nt: TGTGCCAGCAGTACAAGGGACAAAACCTACGAGCAGTACTTC
cdr3_aa: CASSTRDKTYEQYF
j_call: TRBJ2-7
d_call: -
v_call: TRBV28
clone_size: -

cdr3_nt: TGTGCCAGCAGTTTTCTGCGGGACGTCTCGGATGAGCAGTTCTTC
cdr3_aa: CASSFLRDVSDEQFF
j_call: TRBJ2-1
d_call: -
v_call: TRBV28
clone_size: few

cdr3_nt: TGCGCCAGCAGCTCGGGGGGGACAGGGCTCTACGAGCAGTACTTC
cdr3_aa: CASSSGGTGLYEQYF
j_call: TRBJ2-7
d_call: -
v_call: TRBV5-1
clone_size: -

cdr3_nt: TGTGCCATCACTGGAGGACAGAACTACGAGCAGTACTTC
cdr3_aa: CAITGGQNYEQYF
j_call: TRBJ2-7
d_call: -
v_call: TRBV10-3
clone_size: many

cdr3_nt: TGCAGCGTTACAAGGGACACCTCTTCCTACGAGCAGTACTTC
cdr3_aa: CSVTRDTSSYEQYF
j_call: TRBJ2-7
d_call: -
v_call: TRBV29-1
clone_size: -

cdr3_nt: TGTGCCAGCAGTTACTCGATCGGACAGGGAATTAGCAATCAGCCCCAGCATTTT
cdr3_aa: CASSYSIGQGISNQPQHF
j_call: TRBJ1-5
d_call: TRBD1
v_call: TRBV6-2/TRBV6-3
clone_size: -

cdr3_nt: TGCGCCAGCAGCCAAGAACAGACCACCTACGAGCAGTACTTC
cdr3_aa: CASSQEQTTYEQYF
j_call: TRBJ2-7
d_call: -
v_call: TRBV4-1
clone_size: -

cdr3_nt: TGTGCCAGCAGGGGGGGTACGCCCACAGATACGCAGTATTTT
cdr3_aa: CASRGGTPTDTQYF
j_call: TRBJ2-3
d_call: -
v_call: TRBV6-6
clone_size: -

cdr3_nt: TGTGCCAGCAGGGTAGGAGGGGTGGATCAGCCCCAGCATTTT
cdr3_aa: CASRVGGVDQPQHF
j_call: TRBJ1-5
d_call: -
v_call: TRBV6-6
clone_size: -

cdr3_nt: TGTGCCAGCAGCCCTAGCAGGGGGAGACTCTCTGGGGCCAACGTCCTGACTTTC
cdr3_aa: CASSPSRGRLSGANVLTF
j_call: TRBJ2-6
d_call: TRBD1
v_call: TRBV7-9
clone_size: -

cdr3_nt: TGTGCCATCAGTGAGGGACTAGCGGGAGGTTCTTACGAGCAGTACTTC
cdr3_aa: CAISEGLAGGSYEQYF
j_call: TRBJ2-7
d_call: TRBD2
v_call: TRBV10-3
clone_size: -

cdr3_nt: TGTGCCAGCAGCTTGGGCCGACAGCGGGGCTACGAGCAGTACTTC
cdr3_aa: CASSLGRQRGYEQYF
j_call: TRBJ2-7
d_call: TRBD2
v_call: TRBV5-4
clone_size: -

cdr3_nt: TGTGCCAGCAGTCGAGCCCGACAGGGGCTCAATTCACCCCTCCACTTT
cdr3_aa: CASSRARQGLNSPLHF
j_call: TRBJ1-6
d_call: TRBD1
v_call: TRBV6-2/TRBV6-3
clone_size: few

cdr3_nt: TGTGCCAGCACCCGTCGCACAGGGGGCGTGAATCCCACTGAAGCTTTCTTT
cdr3_aa: CASTRRTGGVNPTEAFF
j_call: TRBJ1-1
d_call: TRBD1
v_call: TRBV28
clone_size: few

cdr3_nt: TGTGCCAGCAGTGAAGGCAGATTGACCCAGTACTTC
cdr3_aa: CASSEGRLTQYF
j_call: TRBJ2-5
d_call: -
v_call: TRBV6-1
clone_size: once

cdr3_nt: TGCGCCAGCAGCCCACAGGGAGCACAAGAGACCCAGTACTTC
cdr3_aa: CASSPQGAQETQYF
j_call: TRBJ2-5
d_call: -
v_call: TRBV5-1
clone_size: -

cdr3_nt: TGCGCCAGCAGCCCAGAGACTAGCGGGAGGAGTGAGCAGTACTTC
cdr3_aa: CASSPETSGRSEQYF
j_call: TRBJ2-7
d_call: TRBD2
v_call: TRBV10-2
clone_size: -

cdr3_nt: TGTGCCAGCAGCAGAGGGGGACAGAACACAGATACGCAGTATTTT
cdr3_aa: CASSRGGQNTDTQYF
j_call: TRBJ2-3
d_call: TRBD1
v_call: TRBV7-9
clone_size: -

cdr3_nt: TGTGCCAGCAGCTTACCCACTAACACCGGGGAGCTGTTTTTT
cdr3_aa: CASSLPTNTGELFF
j_call: TRBJ2-2
d_call: -
v_call: TRBV11-2
clone_size: -

cdr3_nt: TGTGCCAGCAGTTGGACAGGGGGAATAGGCAATCAGCCCCAGCATTTT
cdr3_aa: CASSWTGGIGNQPQHF
j_call: TRBJ1-5
d_call: TRBD1
v_call: TRBV27
clone_size: -

cdr3_nt: TGTGCCAGCAGCTTACAGCGAGGTCCCCGGGAGACCCAGTACTTC
cdr3_aa: CASSLQRGPRETQYF
j_call: TRBJ2-5
d_call: -
v_call: TRBV11-2
clone_size: -

cdr3_nt: TGTGCCAGCAGCTTAGGGGGGGTCAGTTTTGGCGAGCAGTACTTC
cdr3_aa: CASSLGGVSFGEQYF
j_call: TRBJ2-7
d_call: -
v_call: TRBV5-4
clone_size: -

cdr3_nt: TGCGCCAGCAGCCCGCAGGGACAGGGGGATGAAAAACTGTTTTTT
cdr3_aa: CASSPQGQGDEKLFF
j_call: TRBJ1-4
d_call: TRBD1
v_call: TRBV4-1
clone_size: once

cdr3_nt: TGTGCCAGCACTCCGGAGGAGGGCAAAAACATTCAGTACTTC
cdr3_aa: CASTPEEGKNIQYF
j_call: TRBJ2-4
d_call: -
v_call: TRBV28
clone_size: -

cdr3_nt: TGTGCCAGTAGTATCCAGATTACCTACGAGCAGTACTTC
cdr3_aa: CASSIQITYEQYF
j_call: TRBJ2-7
d_call: -
v_call: TRBV19
clone_size: -

cdr3_nt: TGCGCCAGCAGCTCCGACGGGTCACAGAACACTGAAGCTTTCTTT
cdr3_aa: CASSSDGSQNTEAFF
j_call: TRBJ1-1
d_call: -
v_call: TRBV5-1
clone_size: once

cdr3_nt: TGTGCCAGCAGTTACTCGTCAGTGAGCGCTGAAGCTTTCTTT
cdr3_aa: CASSYSSVSAEAFF
j_call: TRBJ1-1
d_call: -
v_call: TRBV6-5
clone_size: -

cdr3_nt: TGTGCCAGCAGTCGACAGGGATTAGGAAACACCATATATTTT
cdr3_aa: CASSRQGLGNTIYF
j_call: TRBJ1-3
d_call: TRBD1
v_call: TRBV28
clone_size: -

cdr3_nt: TGTGCCAGCAGTTCCCCAGGTGTTTTCGCCGAACCGACAGGGCAAGAGACCCAGTACTTC
cdr3_aa: CASSSPGVFAEPTGQETQYF
j_call: TRBJ2-5
d_call: TRBD1
v_call: TRBV28
clone_size: -

cdr3_nt: TGTGCCGGGATGGGGGGGCCGGGTGGCTACACCTTC
cdr3_aa: CAGMGGPGGYTF
j_call: TRBJ1-2
d_call: -
v_call: TRBV30
clone_size: -

cdr3_nt: TGTGCCAGCAGCGCCCTCGGACAGGGGGGTCGTTACCAAGAGACCCAGTACTTC
cdr3_aa: CASSALGQGGRYQETQYF
j_call: TRBJ2-5
d_call: TRBD1
v_call: TRBV7-3
clone_size: -

cdr3_nt: TGTGCCAGCAATACAGGGCCGTACGAGCAGTACTTC
cdr3_aa: CASNTGPYEQYF
j_call: TRBJ2-7
d_call: -
v_call: TRBV28
clone_size: -

cdr3_nt: TGTGCCAGCAGACGAGACAGGGAAGAGGGCAATCAGCCCCAGCATTTT
cdr3_aa: CASRRDREEGNQPQHF
j_call: TRBJ1-5
d_call: TRBD1
v_call: TRBV7-2
clone_size: -

cdr3_nt: TGTGCCAGCAGCCAACTGATGGGCCCCCAAGAGACCCAGTACTTC
cdr3_aa: CASSQLMGPQETQYF
j_call: TRBJ2-5
d_call: -
v_call: TRBV7-2
clone_size: -

cdr3_nt: TGTGCCAGCAGCCCCCGGCTAGCGGGAGGGATAAACAATGAGCAGTTCTTC
cdr3_aa: CASSPRLAGGINNEQFF
j_call: TRBJ2-1
d_call: TRBD2
v_call: TRBV7-8
clone_size: few

cdr3_nt: TGTGCCAGCAGCCATTCAGCAGTTGGCGGGGGCCGGGGGGAGCAGTACTTC
cdr3_aa: CASSHSAVGGGRGEQYF
j_call: TRBJ2-7
d_call: -
v_call: TRBV7-2
clone_size: -

cdr3_nt: TGTGCCAGTAGTGCGCCCTCCGGGACTCCCGCCTACGAGCAGTACTTC
cdr3_aa: CASSAPSGTPAYEQYF
j_call: TRBJ2-7
d_call: -
v_call: TRBV19
clone_size: -

cdr3_nt: TGTGCCACCTCGAGGGCGGGAGGACCCTACGAGCAGTACTTC
cdr3_aa: CATSRAGGPYEQYF
j_call: TRBJ2-7
d_call: TRBD2
v_call: TRBV28
clone_size: -

cdr3_nt: TGTGCCAGCAGCGTAGGTGGTCAGGGCCAAGCTTTCTTT
cdr3_aa: CASSVGGQGQAFF
j_call: TRBJ1-1
d_call: -
v_call: TRBV9
clone_size: -

cdr3_nt: TGTGCCAGCACCCTCGCCGGACAGGGGCCTGGCTACACCTTC
cdr3_aa: CASTLAGQGPGYTF
j_call: TRBJ1-2
d_call: TRBD1
v_call: TRBV9
clone_size: -

cdr3_nt: TGCGCCAGCAGCTTAGGGGACATAGGGGAGCTGTTTTTT
cdr3_aa: CASSLGDIGELFF
j_call: TRBJ2-2
d_call: -
v_call: TRBV5-1
clone_size: -

cdr3_nt: TGTGCCAGCAGCCTCCTCCAAGCGGGAGACACAGATACGCAGTATTTT
cdr3_aa: CASSLLQAGDTDTQYF
j_call: TRBJ2-3
d_call: TRBD2
v_call: TRBV5-6
clone_size: -

cdr3_nt: TGTGCCAGTAGCGGGACAGTCCAAGAGACCCAGTACTTC
cdr3_aa: CASSGTVQETQYF
j_call: TRBJ2-5
d_call: TRBD1
v_call: TRBV19
clone_size: -

cdr3_nt: TGTGCCAGCAGCCCGTACACAGATACGCAGTATTTT
cdr3_aa: CASSPYTDTQYF
j_call: TRBJ2-3
d_call: -
v_call: TRBV7-2
clone_size: -

cdr3_nt: TGTGCCAGCAGCCCCGACAGGGGGACCTACGAGCAGTACTTC
cdr3_aa: CASSPDRGTYEQYF
j_call: TRBJ2-7
d_call: TRBD1
v_call: TRBV7-2
clone_size: -

cdr3_nt: TGTGCCAGCTTCTCTACGCGATACGAGCAGTTCTTC
cdr3_aa: CASFSTRYEQFF
j_call: TRBJ2-1
d_call: -
v_call: TRBV28
clone_size: -

cdr3_nt: TGTGCCAGCAGTCCCGGACTGAGTAATTCACCCCTCCACTTT
cdr3_aa: CASSPGLSNSPLHF
j_call: TRBJ1-6
d_call: -
v_call: TRBV6-6
clone_size: -

cdr3_nt: TGTGCCAGCAGCCAAGATTTAATCTGGAGCCCTAAGTACTTC
cdr3_aa: CASSQDLIWSPKYF
j_call: TRBJ2-5
d_call: -
v_call: TRBV4-2
clone_size: -

cdr3_nt: TGTGCCAGCAGTCGCGGGCTGACTGAAGCTTTCTTT
cdr3_aa: CASSRGLTEAFF
j_call: TRBJ1-1
d_call: -
v_call: TRBV5-6
clone_size: -

cdr3_nt: TGTGCCAGTAGACCAGACAGAAACACCGGGGAGCTGTTTTTT
cdr3_aa: CASRPDRNTGELFF
j_call: TRBJ2-2
d_call: -
v_call: TRBV19
clone_size: -

cdr3_nt: TGTGCCAGCAGTTTAGTGGGACAGGTTGGTGGCTACACCTTC
cdr3_aa: CASSLVGQVGGYTF
j_call: TRBJ1-2
d_call: TRBD1
v_call: TRBV28
clone_size: -

cdr3_nt: TGTGCCAGCAGCTCCCCGAGGGGGGAGACCCAGTACTTC
cdr3_aa: CASSSPRGETQYF
j_call: TRBJ2-5
d_call: -
v_call: TRBV11-2
clone_size: -

cdr3_nt: TGTGCCAGTGCTCCGGGACTACCAACCGGGGAGCTGTTTTTT
cdr3_aa: CASAPGLPTGELFF
j_call: TRBJ2-2
d_call: TRBD2
v_call: TRBV19
clone_size: few

cdr3_nt: TGCAGCGTTGAGACTAGCGGGAGTTACGAGCAGTACTTC
cdr3_aa: CSVETSGSYEQYF
j_call: TRBJ2-7
d_call: TRBD2
v_call: TRBV29-1
clone_size: -

cdr3_nt: TGTGCCAGCAGCGGGACAGGGTCCCACACTGAAGCTTTCTTT
cdr3_aa: CASSGTGSHTEAFF
j_call: TRBJ1-1
d_call: TRBD1
v_call: TRBV9
clone_size: -

cdr3_nt: TGCGCCAGCAGCACGAAAAACCGGACAGGTTCCGTCTACGAGCAGTACTTC
cdr3_aa: CASSTKNRTGSVYEQYF
j_call: TRBJ2-7
d_call: TRBD1
v_call: TRBV5-1
clone_size: -

cdr3_nt: TGCGCCAGCAGCCCCGGGTGGACTGAAGCTTTCTTT
cdr3_aa: CASSPGWTEAFF
j_call: TRBJ1-1
d_call: -
v_call: TRBV5-1
clone_size: -

cdr3_nt: TGTGCCAGCTCACCGGCCGGGACAGGGTACGGCGAGCAGTACTTC
cdr3_aa: CASSPAGTGYGEQYF
j_call: TRBJ2-7
d_call: TRBD1
v_call: TRBV18
clone_size: few